The rows below give T cell receptor beta chains drawn from one sample of a study of cytomegalovirus exposure and HLA in healthy donors. Produced via immunoSEQ multiplex PCR; TCRdb's table is partial and in-frame only. This table holds tens of thousands of clones, 75% to 90% found once. Sequences were obtained from PBMCs. The receptors were gathered from a woman aged 35 to 49 in good health and CMV-seropositive. CDR3s include the opening cysteine and the closing phenylalanine or tryptophan. The order of the fields is V gene, D gene, J gene, clone size, CDR3 protein, CDR3 DNA. A D gene is named only where the DNA matches it firmly. The listing skips clone size in some rows; elsewhere it reads once, few, many or a size class.

TRBV12-5	TRBD2	TRBJ2-1	-	CASGLVLGGTYNEQFF	TGTGCTAGTGGTTTGGTACTCGGGGGGACTTACAATGAGCAGTTCTTC
TRBV6-1	-	TRBJ1-1	-	CASNDEGTAFF	TGTGCCAGCAACGACGAGGGTACGGCTTTCTTT
TRBV5-1	-	TRBJ1-1	-	CASSLAGDESFF	TGCGCCAGCAGCTTGGCAGGGGACGAGTCTTTCTTT
TRBV4-1	-	TRBJ2-5	once	CASSHSSRRVQETQYF	TGCGCCAGCAGCCATTCCTCTCGCCGGGTCCAAGAGACCCAGTACTTC
TRBV7-8	-	TRBJ1-6	-	CASSGGPNSPLHF	TGTGCCAGCAGCGGAGGTCCTAATTCACCCCTCCACTTT
TRBV18	-	TRBJ2-2	few	CASSPGHSNTGELFF	TGTGCCAGCTCACCCGGACACTCGAACACCGGGGAGCTGTTTTTT
TRBV5-4	-	TRBJ1-1	-	CASSLRQTGNTEAFF	TGTGCCAGCAGCTTGCGACAGACTGGGAACACTGAAGCTTTCTTT
TRBV27	-	TRBJ1-5	-	CASSLQGQPQHF	TGTGCCAGCAGTTTACAGGGCCAGCCCCAGCATTTT
TRBV9	-	TRBJ1-4	-	CASSERGLQGEGEKLFF	TGTGCCAGCAGCGAGAGGGGACTACAGGGAGAAGGTGAAAAACTGTTTTTT
TRBV5-1	TRBD2	TRBJ2-7	-	CASSFVVAGRYEQYF	TGCGCCAGCAGCTTTGTAGTAGCGGGACGGTACGAGCAGTACTTC
TRBV19	-	TRBJ2-2	-	CASRRRDTNTGELFF	TGTGCCAGTAGAAGACGGGACACCAACACCGGGGAGCTGTTTTTT
TRBV7-2	TRBD1	TRBJ1-6	-	CASSHGQGHSPLHF	TGTGCCAGCAGCCACGGACAGGGGCATTCACCCCTCCACTTT
TRBV4-1	TRBD1	TRBJ1-5	-	CASSQDGGTGRVNQPQHF	TGCGCCAGCAGCCAAGATGGGGGGACAGGGAGGGTTAATCAGCCCCAGCATTTT
TRBV7-2	-	TRBJ2-6	-	CASSPQVGSGANVLTF	TGTGCCAGCAGCCCGCAGGTCGGCTCTGGGGCCAACGTCCTGACTTTC
TRBV7-9	-	TRBJ1-1	-	CSSSLAEGRATEAFF	TGTTCCAGCAGCTTAGCGGAGGGGAGGGCGACTGAAGCTTTCTTT
TRBV4-3	TRBD2	TRBJ2-1	-	CASSQGVAGSYNEQFF	TGCGCCAGCAGCCAAGGGGTAGCGGGGTCCTACAATGAGCAGTTCTTC
TRBV19	TRBD2	TRBJ2-4	once	CASSIVGGENIQYF	TGTGCCAGTAGTATAGTCGGGGGGGAAAACATTCAGTACTTC
TRBV27	TRBD1	TRBJ2-1	-	CASRRGQEYNEQFF	TGTGCCAGCAGACGAGGACAGGAGTACAATGAGCAGTTCTTC
TRBV27	TRBD1	TRBJ1-2	-	CASRTAGGNYGYTF	TGTGCCAGCAGGACCGCAGGGGGCAACTATGGCTACACCTTC
TRBV5-5	-	TRBJ2-7	-	CASSLVIRGLYEQYF	TGTGCCAGCAGCTTGGTTATTAGGGGACTCTACGAGCAGTACTTC
TRBV9	TRBD2	TRBJ2-3	-	CASTPRGGLTDTQYF	TGTGCCAGCACGCCGCGGGGGGGCCTCACAGATACGCAGTATTTT
TRBV21-1	-	TRBJ2-3	-	CASSKRTGLAGTTDTQYF	TGTGCCAGCAGCAAAAGGACCGGACTAGCGGGCACTACAGATACGCAGTATTTT
TRBV7-6	-	TRBJ1-6	-	CASSLGATDRYSPLHF	TGTGCCAGCAGCTTAGGCGCGACAGATCGGTATTCACCCCTCCACTTT
TRBV7-2	TRBD1	TRBJ1-4	-	CASSLEGQGKLFF	TGTGCCAGCAGCTTAGAGGGACAGGGAAAACTGTTTTTT
TRBV7-2	-	TRBJ1-4	-	CASSPRPTGQNEKLFF	TGTGCCAGCAGCCCACGTCCGACGGGTCAGAATGAAAAACTGTTTTTT
TRBV2	-	TRBJ1-2	few	CASSEALSGSGGYTF	TGTGCCAGCAGTGAAGCGCTTTCGGGTAGTGGTGGCTACACCTTC
TRBV7-9	-	TRBJ2-3	-	CASRPGGDTQYF	TGTGCCAGCAGACCAGGGGGGGATACGCAGTATTTT
TRBV30	-	TRBJ1-5	-	CAWRTGHSNQPQHF	TGTGCCTGGAGAACAGGTCATAGCAATCAGCCCCAGCATTTT
TRBV5-3	TRBD2	TRBJ2-1	-	CASRLAVYNEQFF	TGTGCCAGTAGGCTAGCGGTATACAATGAGCAGTTCTTC
TRBV4-1	-	TRBJ1-1	-	CASSQVNQGTEAFF	TGCGCCAGCAGCCAAGTAAATCAGGGGACTGAAGCTTTCTTT
TRBV9	TRBD1	TRBJ2-1	-	CASSVSGGHNEQFF	TGTGCCAGCAGCGTCTCAGGGGGCCACAATGAGCAGTTCTTC
TRBV5-4	-	TRBJ2-1	-	CASRPRGFTYNEQFF	TGTGCCAGCAGGCCCCGGGGGTTCACCTACAATGAGCAGTTCTTC
TRBV13	TRBD1	TRBJ1-6	few	CASSWGQGRVDNSPLHF	TGTGCCAGCAGCTGGGGACAGGGGAGGGTGGATAATTCACCCCTCCACTTT
TRBV6-5	-	TRBJ1-6	once	CASSYGRWRDNSPLHF	TGTGCCAGCAGTTACGGGAGGTGGAGAGACAATTCACCCCTCCACTTT
TRBV7-9	TRBD1	TRBJ1-2	few	CASSLVRRDSHGYTF	TGTGCCAGCAGCTTAGTCCGCCGGGACAGCCATGGCTACACCTTC
TRBV19	-	TRBJ2-7	-	CASSAFRAHEQYF	TGTGCCAGTTCCGCGTTTCGTGCCCACGAGCAGTACTTC
TRBV11-2	-	TRBJ2-3	-	CASSLIAAHTDTQYF	TGTGCCAGCAGCTTAATCGCGGCCCACACAGATACGCAGTATTTT
TRBV19	-	TRBJ2-3	few	CASRLAGDTQYF	TGTGCCAGCCGGCTCGCAGGGGATACGCAGTATTTT
TRBV6-5	TRBD1	TRBJ1-2	-	CASSRQGRGGYTF	TGTGCCAGCAGCAGACAGGGGCGGGGTGGCTACACCTTC
TRBV5-1	TRBD1	TRBJ2-3	-	CASSMWGNRDREGDTQYF	TGCGCCAGCAGCATGTGGGGAAACCGGGACAGGGAGGGAGATACGCAGTATTTT
TRBV18	-	TRBJ2-7	-	CASQVGRETYEQYF	TGTGCCAGCCAAGTGGGCAGGGAAACCTACGAGCAGTACTTC
TRBV4-3	-	TRBJ2-5	-	CASSQEPLEETQYF	TGCGCCAGCAGCCAAGAACCCCTAGAAGAGACCCAGTACTTC
TRBV2	-	TRBJ1-2	-	CASTLDRSSNYGYTF	TGTGCCAGCACATTAGACAGGTCCTCTAACTATGGCTACACCTTC
TRBV4-1	TRBD2	TRBJ2-5	-	CATRGIGGGPGGTQYF	TGCGCCACCCGGGGGATTGGCGGGGGTCCCGGGGGGACCCAGTACTTC
TRBV5-5	TRBD1	TRBJ2-3	-	CASSFAQAGTGVQDTQYF	TGTGCCAGCAGCTTCGCACAAGCCGGGACAGGGGTTCAAGATACGCAGTATTTT
TRBV7-2	TRBD1	TRBJ2-5	-	CASSLEQGRETQYF	TGTGCCAGCAGCTTAGAACAGGGGCGGGAGACCCAGTACTTC
TRBV5-1	-	TRBJ2-3	-	CASSSGFTDTQYF	TGCGCCAGCAGCTCCGGGTTCACAGATACGCAGTATTTT
TRBV10-3	TRBD2	TRBJ2-3	-	CAITPSGGHTDTQYF	TGTGCCATCACCCCGAGCGGGGGACACACAGATACGCAGTATTTT
TRBV7-9	-	TRBJ2-5	-	CASSSDYLRLGGTQYF	TGTGCCAGCAGCTCGGACTACCTACGTCTTGGTGGGACCCAGTACTTC
TRBV5-8	TRBD1	TRBJ1-5	-	CASSPLGQSQHF	TGTGCCAGCAGCCCCTTGGGACAGTCCCAGCATTTT
TRBV7-2	-	TRBJ1-3	-	CASSLEAGSGNTIYF	TGTGCCAGCAGCTTAGAAGCAGGCTCTGGAAACACCATATATTTT
TRBV7-9	TRBD2	TRBJ2-4	-	CASSQRTGGKNIQYF	TGTGCCAGCAGCCAACGAACGGGAGGGAAAAACATTCAGTACTTC
TRBV28	-	TRBJ1-4	-	CASSRGATNEKLFF	TGTGCCAGCAGTCGGGGGGCAACTAATGAAAAACTGTTTTTT
TRBV7-2	-	TRBJ1-4	-	CASSLDSGIREKLFF	TGTGCCAGCAGCTTAGACTCAGGGATTAGGGAAAAACTGTTTTTT
TRBV6-5	-	TRBJ1-5	-	CASGIGRDQHF	TGTGCCAGCGGAATAGGGCGGGATCAGCATTTT
TRBV4-1	TRBD2	TRBJ2-1	-	CASSRHQGLAGKRNEQFF	TGCGCCAGCAGTCGACACCAAGGACTAGCGGGGAAGAGGAATGAGCAGTTCTTC
TRBV18	-	TRBJ2-7	-	CASSRGASAQLDF	TGTGCCAGCTCACGCGGGGCTAGCGCCCAATTGGACTTC
TRBV19	TRBD2	TRBJ2-5	-	CASSIGGLGGGETQYF	TGTGCCAGTAGTATTGGGGGACTAGGAGGAGGAGAGACCCAGTACTTC
TRBV7-2	-	TRBJ2-5	-	CASSLRGPAQETQYF	TGTGCCAGCAGCCTTAGGGGCCCGGCTCAAGAGACCCAGTACTTC
TRBV10-3	-	TRBJ2-7	once	CAISGRQSSYEQYF	TGTGCCATCAGTGGGAGACAGAGCTCCTACGAGCAGTACTTC